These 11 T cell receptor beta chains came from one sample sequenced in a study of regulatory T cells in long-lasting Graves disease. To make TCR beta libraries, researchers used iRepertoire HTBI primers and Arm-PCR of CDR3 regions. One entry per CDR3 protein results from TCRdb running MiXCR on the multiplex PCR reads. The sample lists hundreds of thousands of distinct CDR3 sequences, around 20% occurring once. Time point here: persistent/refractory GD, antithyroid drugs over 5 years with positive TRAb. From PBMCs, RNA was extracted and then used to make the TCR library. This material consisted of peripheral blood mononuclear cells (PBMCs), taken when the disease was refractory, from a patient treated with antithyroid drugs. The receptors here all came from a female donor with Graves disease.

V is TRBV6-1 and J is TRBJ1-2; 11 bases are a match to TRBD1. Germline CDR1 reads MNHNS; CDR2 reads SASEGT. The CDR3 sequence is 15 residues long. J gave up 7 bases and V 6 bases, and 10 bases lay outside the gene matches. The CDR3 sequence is CASSTGGQGASGYTF. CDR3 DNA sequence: TGTGCCAGCAGCACCGGCGGACAGGGGGCTTCTGGCTACACCTTC.

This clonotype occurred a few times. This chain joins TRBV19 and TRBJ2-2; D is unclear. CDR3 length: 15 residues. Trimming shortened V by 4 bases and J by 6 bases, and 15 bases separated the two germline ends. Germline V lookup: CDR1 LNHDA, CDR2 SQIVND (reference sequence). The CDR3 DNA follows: TGTGCCAGTAGTAGCCGCCTGGCCTCCGCCGGGGAGCTGTTTTTT. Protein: CASSSRLASAGELFF.

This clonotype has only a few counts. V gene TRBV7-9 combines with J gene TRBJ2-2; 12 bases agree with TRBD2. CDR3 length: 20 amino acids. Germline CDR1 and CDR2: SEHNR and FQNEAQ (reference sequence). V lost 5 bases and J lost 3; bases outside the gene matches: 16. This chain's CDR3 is CASSPERRLAGGPDTGELFF. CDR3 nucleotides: TGTGCCAGCAGCCCAGAAAGGCGGCTAGCGGGAGGGCCCGACACCGGGGAGCTGTTTTTT.

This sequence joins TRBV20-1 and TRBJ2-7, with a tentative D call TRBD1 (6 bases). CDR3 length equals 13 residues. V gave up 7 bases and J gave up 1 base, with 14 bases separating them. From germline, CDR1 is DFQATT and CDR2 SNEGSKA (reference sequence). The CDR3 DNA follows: TGCAGTGTTCGACTACAGGGTTCCTACGAGCAGTACTTC. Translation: CSVRLQGSYEQYF.

The CDR3 here is CASSLVARDLNTEAFF. CDR3 coding DNA: TGCGCCAGCAGCTTGGTCGCCAGGGACTTGAACACTGAAGCTTTCTTT. This chain uses TRBV5-1 with TRBJ1-1; D is perhaps TRBD1 (5 bases). Trimming stripped 0 bases from V and 0 bases from J, with 12 bases between. The CDR3 consists of 16 residues. CDR1 is SGHRS, CDR2 YFSETQ, per germline.

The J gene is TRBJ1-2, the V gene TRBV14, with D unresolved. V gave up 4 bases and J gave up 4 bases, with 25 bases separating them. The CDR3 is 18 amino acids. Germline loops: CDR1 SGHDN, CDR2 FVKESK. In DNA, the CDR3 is TGTGCCAGCAGCCCCCGTCTCTCTAAGGAAGCCTGGAGCTATGGCTACACCTTC. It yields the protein CASSPRLSKEAWSYGYTF.

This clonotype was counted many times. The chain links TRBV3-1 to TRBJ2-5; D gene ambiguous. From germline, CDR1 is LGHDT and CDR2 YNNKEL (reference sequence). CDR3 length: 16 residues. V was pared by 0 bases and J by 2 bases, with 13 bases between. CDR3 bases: TGTGCCAGCAGCCAAGAGCCCGGCGGCCCTCAAGAGACCCAGTACTTC. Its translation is CASSQEPGGPQETQYF.

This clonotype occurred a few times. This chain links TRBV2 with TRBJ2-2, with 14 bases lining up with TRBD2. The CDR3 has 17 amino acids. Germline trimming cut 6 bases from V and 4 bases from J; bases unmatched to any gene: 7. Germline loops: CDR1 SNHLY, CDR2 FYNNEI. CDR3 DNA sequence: TGTGCCAGCAGCACGACTAGCGGGAGGGTCATCACCGGGGAGCTGTTTTTT. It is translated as CASSTTSGRVITGELFF.

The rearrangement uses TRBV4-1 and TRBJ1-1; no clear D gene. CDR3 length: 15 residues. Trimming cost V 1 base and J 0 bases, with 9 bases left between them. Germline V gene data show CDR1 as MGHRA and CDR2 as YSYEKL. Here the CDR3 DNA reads TGCGCCAGCAGCCAAGCGGGAGGAATGAACACTGAAGCTTTCTTT. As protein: CASSQAGGMNTEAFF.

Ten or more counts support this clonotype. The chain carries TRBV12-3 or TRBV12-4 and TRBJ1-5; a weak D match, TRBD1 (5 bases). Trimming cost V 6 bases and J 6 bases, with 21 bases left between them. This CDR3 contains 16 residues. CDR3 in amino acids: CASSRAGDPDSQPQHF. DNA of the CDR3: TGTGCCAGCAGCCGGGCCGGAGACCCTGACAGTCAGCCCCAGCATTTT.

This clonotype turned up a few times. The CDR3 sequence is CASRGPLGGKFYEQYF. The DNA for the CDR3 is TGTGCCAGCAGGGGGCCCCTGGGGGGAAAGTTCTACGAGCAGTACTTC. The chain employs TRBV12-3 or TRBV12-4 and TRBJ2-7, with TRBD2 as a possible D gene (6 bases). Deletions cut 6 bases from V and 3 bases from J, with 21 bases between. This CDR3 is built from 16 residues.